This T cell receptor beta chain is from a study of blood T cell repertoires in COVID-19 (dated by TCRdb to 2018 to 2020). Broadly, across the study: Collaborator samples came from the United States, Italy and Spain and covered acute and convalescent phases of COVID-19. The material from the prospective study consisted of cDNA or gDNA derived from T cells, B-cell-depleted T cells, or PBMCs. The dataset comprised deeply sampled blood TCRbeta repertoires from subjects exposed to, actively infected with, or recovered from COVID-19. The repertoires were released in a freely available public database intended as a resource for research on the immune response to SARS-CoV-2. Samples came from the ongoing ImmuneRACE study (first 160 participants) plus 1,254 subjects from 6 global collaborators. A de-identified subject ID, COVID-19 status, age in years and sex were almost always included in the sample metadata. Where available, HLA class I and class II types were taken from metadata supplied by the sample provider and were not determined by assay-based typing.

TCRbeta CDR3 regions were amplified from genomic DNA by means of the immunoSEQ Assay, a bias-controlled multiplex PCR. Turning to the authors' computational methods: Nucleated cell counts per sample were estimated from amplification of reference gene primers within the assay. Sequence reads were collapsed and filtered to measure the absolute abundance of every unique TCRbeta CDR3 rearrangement. For each sample, productive Simpson clonality was calculated as the square root of Simpson's diversity index across productive rearrangements. TCRdb provides this immuneACCESS table in a form limited to in-frame rearrangements. Some clones are lacking; in checked studies, under half of them reflect an unresolved V gene, and why the rest are absent is not known. From that table come the V and J calls and clone size; the DNA was used to work out D and trimming. In all, the sample holds about 150,000 clones, and roughly 80% of those were seen once. The ten largest make up 25% to 30% of the sample.

What the study reported, not specific to this receptor: How much clinical and demographic metadata was included differed by source and by participant, and the metadata was provided uncurated.

Counted from cysteine to phenylalanine, this CDR3 has 14 amino acids. Here the CDR3 DNA is all that survives: 42 bases in frame from base 1. Relative to germline, V is 0 bases shorter and J is 4 bases shorter, with 10 bases between their ends. CDR1 SGHRS and CDR2 YFSETQ are derived from the germline V gene. Whole blood was collected in K2EDTA tubes by collaborating institutions according to the institutions' own protocols. For TCRbeta analysis, collaborator samples were shipped as frozen whole blood, as isolated PBMCs, or as DNA extracted from either sample type. Worth noting for this clone: This clone's antigen is unknown. No much larger clone exists at a distance of one base, and base qualities are not known.

The sample comprised peripheral blood. The V and J genes are TRBV5-1 and TRBJ1-2; TRBD1 is possibly the D segment (5 matching bases). The receptor comes from a woman aged 60 to 75 with acute or convalescent COVID-19. The DNA sequence is given as TGCGCCAGCAGCTTGGATGGGGCCATCTATGGCTACACCTTC. It encodes CASSLDGAIYGYTF.